The TCR beta chain under discussion was sequenced for a study of blood T cell repertoires in COVID-19. This CDR3 spans 17 amino acids. The germline V gene encodes CDR1 LGHNA and CDR2 YSLEER. V lost 1 base to trimming and J lost 7 bases, with 19 bases between them. Using immunoSEQ multiplex PCR, the repertoire was profiled, and TCRdb retains in-frame clones only, with some absent. The table includes 430,000 or so clones, around 87% detected once. The receptor was derived from a woman aged 40 to 49 who had recovered from COVID-19. Sequenced sample: PBMCs or T cells enriched from blood (not recorded which). The chain combines TRBV4-3 with TRBJ1-4; perhaps TRBD1 as D (6 bases). The CDR3 DNA reads TGCGCCAGCAGCCAAGTCGCCGGGGGGGGGCTGAGTGAAAAACTGTTTTTT. Translation gives CASSQVAGGGLSEKLFF.